Shown below are 9 T cell receptor beta chains from a single sample sequenced in a study of memory CD8 T cells in hepatitis C reinfection. Clones were sequenced by immunoSEQ multiplex PCR, and TCRdb holds only the in-frame ones, with some missing. The profile shows tens of thousands of clones, under 90% of them singletons. Time point specified: pre-reinfection, 55 to 20 weeks before reinfection detection. No in vitro expansion preceded TCR sequencing of the sorted cells. Material for sequencing was naive CD8+ T cells sorted from blood. The receptors here all came from a man between 18 and 35 years old with hepatitis C virus infection.

This chain links TRBV7-8 with TRBJ1-5, with D maybe TRBD1 (6 bases). CDR3 size: 15 residues. Trimming removed 6 bases from V and 4 bases from J, with 16 bases in between. Germline CDR1 is SGHVS and CDR2 is FQNEAQ. CDR3 sequence reads: CASREAGGGNQPQHF. The CDR3 bases are TGTGCCAGCAGGGAGGCGGGGGGCGGTAATCAGCCCCAGCATTTT.

This clone was observed a single time. The rearrangement links TRBV13 to TRBJ2-1; the D gene is possibly TRBD2 (5 bases). This CDR3 is built from 15 residues. Trimming took 2 bases from V and 0 from J, leaving 8 bases between them. From germline, CDR1 is PRHDT and CDR2 FYEKMQ (reference sequence). The CDR3 region is CASSLRAASYNEQFF. The CDR3 nucleotides read TGTGCCAGCAGCTTAAGAGCGGCCTCCTACAATGAGCAGTTCTTC.

The chain combines TRBV30 with TRBJ2-5; 8 bases map to TRBD2. The CDR3 consists of 13 residues. The V segment lost 6 bases and the J segment 0 bases; nucleotides outside the gene matches: 3. Per germline, CDR1 GTSNPN and CDR2 SVGIG (reference sequence). The CDR3 nucleotides read TGTGCCTGTGGCGGGGGGTACCAAGAGACCCAGTACTTC. Translating gives CACGGGYQETQYF.

This chain connects TRBV5-5 to TRBJ2-1; 11 bases are a match to TRBD1. The J segment lost 10 bases and the V segment lost 4 bases, leaving 7 bases of the junction unmatched. Germline V gives CDR1 SGHKS, CDR2 YYEKEE (reference sequence). This CDR3 comprises 14 residues. The CDR3 region is CASSKGQGGGEQFF. The CDR3, as DNA: TGTGCCAGCAGCAAGGGACAGGGGGGTGGAGAGCAGTTCTTC.

The J gene is TRBJ2-2, the V gene TRBV7-8; 7 bases map to TRBD1. Germline V lookup: CDR1 SGHVS, CDR2 FQNEAQ. There are 15 residues in the CDR3. With V trimmed by 4 bases and J by 1 base, 3 bases remained unmatched. The CDR3 sequence is CASSSWTGNTGELFF. The CDR3 nucleotides read TGTGCCAGCAGCTCCTGGACAGGGAACACCGGGGAGCTGTTTTTT.

V and J are TRBV15 and TRBJ2-1; tentative D call: TRBD2 (5 bases). V lost 2 bases and J lost 2, with 10 bases in between. CDR1 is LNHNV, CDR2 YYDKDF, per germline (reference sequence). The CDR3 sequence is 15 residues long. The DNA of the CDR3 is TGTGCCACCAGCAGATCAACTAGACCCTACAATGAGCAGTTCTTC. Translation: CATSRSTRPYNEQFF.

The chain employs TRBV5-6 and TRBJ1-2; TRBD1 might be the D (5 bases). The CDR3 runs to 13 residues. Germline V CDR1 and CDR2: SGHDT, YYEEEE. The ends were cut back, 3 bases at V and 1 base at J, with 7 bases in the middle. CDR3 DNA: TGTGCCAGCAGCTACGACAGTAACTATGGCTACACCTTC. It yields the protein CASSYDSNYGYTF.

V gene TRBV5-1 combines with J gene TRBJ1-1; 8 positions agree with TRBD1. The CDR3 spans 14 residues. Looked up from germline, CDR1 is SGHRS and CDR2 is YFSETQ. Germline trimming cut 4 bases from V and 1 base from J; bases unmatched to any gene: 3. CDR3 residues: CASSRGQENTEAFF. In DNA, the CDR3 is TGCGCCAGCAGCCGGGGACAGGAGAACACTGAAGCTTTCTTT. The entire variable domain, with the rest obtained from reference TRBV5-1 and TRBJ1-1, is as follows: KAGVTQTPRYLIKTRGQQVTLSCSPISGHRSVSWYQQTPGQGLQFLFEYFSETQRNKGNFPGRFSGRQFSNSRSEMNVSTLELGDSALYLCASSRGQENTEAFFGQGTRLTVV.

In DNA form, the CDR3 reads TGTGCCAGCAGTTACGGGAGGACTACTTCCCTCGAGCAGTACGTC. This gives the protein CASSYGRTTSLEQYV. V and J are TRBV6-6 and TRBJ2-7, with TRBD2 as a possible D gene (6 bases). This CDR3 region has 15 residues. Looked up from germline, CDR1 is MNHNY and CDR2 is SVGAGI (reference sequence). Trimming removed 2 bases from V and 6 bases from J, with 17 bases in between.